A selection of T cell receptor beta chains follows, all from one sample in a study of blood T cell repertoires in COVID-19. TCRdb keeps only in-frame clones here, not all; method: immunoSEQ multiplex PCR. This sample yields about 150,000 clones, of which more than 75% are seen a single time; about 4.9% belongs to the top ten. Sequencing was carried out using peripheral blood. These receptors were obtained from a man between 18 and 29 years old with COVID-19, enrolled during active disease. Both conserved end residues are part of each CDR3. A D gene is named only where the DNA matches it firmly. Size is omitted from some rows. Given values are once, few, many or a class for expanded clones.

clone_size	v_call	j_call	d_call	cdr3_nt	cdr3_aa
.	TRBV9	TRBJ2-7	.	TGTGCCAGCAGCGTAGCGGTCTCCTACGAGCAGTACTTC	CASSVAVSYEQYF
.	TRBV2	TRBJ1-4	.	TGTGCCAGCAGTGATAGGCAGGGGACAACTAATGAAAAACTGTTTTTT	CASSDRQGTTNEKLFF
once	TRBV28	TRBJ1-5	.	TGTGCCAGCATGGGATGGGGGGAACAGCCCCAGCATTTT	CASMGWGEQPQHF
.	TRBV11-3	TRBJ1-1	.	TGTGCCAGCAGCTTCGCAGGGCCAAACACTGAAGCTTTCTTT	CASSFAGPNTEAFF
.	TRBV29-1	TRBJ2-3	.	TGCAGCGTTGGGTCAGGGCAAGTGGCAGATACGCAGTATTTT	CSVGSGQVADTQYF
.	TRBV5-1	TRBJ2-7	.	TGCGCCAGCAGCTTGGATGGGCACGAGCAGTACTTC	CASSLDGHEQYF
.	TRBV6-5	TRBJ2-1	.	TGTGCCAGCAGTTCCACCTTCGGGGTTAATGAGCAGTTCTTC	CASSSTFGVNEQFF
.	TRBV7-9	TRBJ2-3	.	TGTGCCAGCAGCTTGTATCAGGGCACCATCGGGGATACGCAGTATTTT	CASSLYQGTIGDTQYF
.	TRBV7-2	TRBJ2-7	.	TGTGCCAGCAGCCTTGTCGGACTCTCCTACGAGCAGTACTTC	CASSLVGLSYEQYF
.	TRBV6-4	TRBJ2-5	.	TGTCCCACATGTAGGGGAAGTCAAGAGACCCAGTACTTC	CPTCRGSQETQYF
.	TRBV5-6	TRBJ1-4	.	TGTGCCAGCAGCTTGGGGCTCCTAGCAAGCACTAATGAAAAACTGTTTTTT	CASSLGLLASTNEKLFF
.	TRBV4-3	TRBJ1-2	.	TGCGCCAGCAGCCAAGATTCAAGGAGGGGCTACACCTTC	CASSQDSRRGYTF
.	TRBV15	TRBJ1-5	.	TGTGCCACCAGCCCTACGCAAGGGACATCGGGTCAGCCCCAGCATTTT	CATSPTQGTSGQPQHF
few	TRBV5-8	TRBJ1-6	TRBD1	TGTGCCAGCAGCCCGGGACAGGATAATTCACCCCTCCACTTT	CASSPGQDNSPLHF
.	TRBV30	TRBJ2-3	.	TGTGCCTGGAGTGGAGACTTGAGCACAGATACGCAGTATTTT	CAWSGDLSTDTQYF
.	TRBV5-6	TRBJ2-7	TRBD1	TGTGCCAGCAGCCCTAAACAGGGGGTGCCCCCCTACGAGCAGTACTTC	CASSPKQGVPPYEQYF
.	TRBV14	TRBJ2-7	.	TGTGCCAGCAGCCAGGCCTCGGGGTCAGCCTACGAGCAGTACTTC	CASSQASGSAYEQYF
.	TRBV15	TRBJ2-7	.	TGTGCCACCAGCAGAGCACAGGCGCAAACGGGCGAGCAGTACTTC	CATSRAQAQTGEQYF
.	TRBV2	TRBJ1-6	.	TGTGCCAGCAGTGACAGGGCGACGGCGAATTCACCCCTCCACTTT	CASSDRATANSPLHF
once	TRBV5-4	TRBJ2-7	TRBD1	TGTGCCAGCAGCCCCCACTCACGGTTGAGGGGGCAGGGGCAGTACTTC	CASSPHSRLRGQGQYF
.	TRBV7-9	TRBJ1-5	TRBD1	TGTGCCAGCAGCGGACAGGGGCGGCTGCAGCCCCAGCATTTT	CASSGQGRLQPQHF
few	TRBV4-3	TRBJ1-3	TRBD1	TGCGCCAGCAGCCCCGGGACAGTCCTTGGAAACACCATATATTTT	CASSPGTVLGNTIYF
few	TRBV5-8	TRBJ2-3	TRBD2	TGTGCCAGCAGCTTTGGTTTAGCGGGGGCGGTAGATACGCAGTATTTT	CASSFGLAGAVDTQYF
.	TRBV7-2	TRBJ1-2	.	TGTGCCAGCAGCTTAGGGGGCAGTAACTATGGCTACACCTTC	CASSLGGSNYGYTF
.	TRBV15	TRBJ2-1	.	TGTGCCACCAGCAGAGGACCAGTCGGAGTCCTTGGTGAGCAGTTCTTC	CATSRGPVGVLGEQFF
few	TRBV27	TRBJ1-2	TRBD1	TGTGCCAGCAGTTTGCCAGGGGGCAATGGCTACACCTTC	CASSLPGGNGYTF
.	TRBV6-6	TRBJ1-2	.	TGTGCCAGCAGTTACGAGGCCTATGGCTACACCTTC	CASSYEAYGYTF
.	TRBV28	TRBJ1-4	TRBD1	TGTGCCAGCATCCCTTTTGACAGGGGCGAAAAACTGCTTTTT	CASIPFDRGEKLLF
once	TRBV3-1/TRBV3-2	TRBJ2-1	.	TGTGCCAGCAGCCAAGATTGGAGCTCCTACAATGAGCAGTTCTTC	CASSQDWSSYNEQFF
.	TRBV7-6	TRBJ1-2	.	TGTGCCAGCAGCTTAGCGGCTCCGGTAGGGGGGGCAGACTATGGCTACACCTTC	CASSLAAPVGGADYGYTF
.	TRBV5-6	TRBJ1-6	.	TGTGCCAGCAGCTTGGAAGGCCAGACAGGCTATAATTCACCCCTCCACTTT	CASSLEGQTGYNSPLHF
.	TRBV25-1	TRBJ1-6	.	TGTGCCAGCAGTGAATTTGGGTTGGAGTCACCCCTCCACTTT	CASSEFGLESPLHF
.	TRBV10-3	TRBJ1-2	.	TGTGCCATCAGTGAGTCCGCGGTCAACTATGGCTACACCTTC	CAISESAVNYGYTF
.	TRBV5-5	TRBJ1-1	.	TGTGCCAGCAGAGCTACGGGGGGCACTGAAGCTTTCTTT	CASRATGGTEAFF
once	TRBV13	TRBJ1-6	.	TGTGCCAGCAGCTGGGGGGTGGGGAATTCACCCCTCCACTTT	CASSWGVGNSPLHF
.	TRBV29-1	TRBJ2-1	.	TGCAGCGTTGAGGCTTCCCCGGGTCCCGGCTTCAATGAGCAGTTCTTC	CSVEASPGPGFNEQFF
.	TRBV7-8	TRBJ1-2	TRBD1	TGTGCCAGCAGCTTCTCGGCATGGCAGGGGGTGAACTATGGCTACACCTTC	CASSFSAWQGVNYGYTF
.	TRBV4-2	TRBJ1-2	TRBD1	TGTGCCAGCAGCCATCCCGGGACAGTGAACTATGGCTACACCTTC	CASSHPGTVNYGYTF
.	TRBV7-3	TRBJ2-1	.	TGTGCCAGCAGCTTAACGGGGGGTGGCTCTGAGCAGTTCTTC	CASSLTGGGSEQFF
.	TRBV27	TRBJ2-1	.	TGTGGCGCAGGGGGGCCTCGCGGCAATGAGCAGTTCTTC	CGAGGPRGNEQFF
.	TRBV5-6	TRBJ2-7	.	TGTGCCAGCAGCTTAGGCCTGGAGGAGCAGTACTTC	CASSLGLEEQYF
.	TRBV29-1	TRBJ2-7	TRBD2	TGCAGCGTCAGCGGGGCCGACTACGAGCAGTACTTC	CSVSGADYEQYF
.	TRBV9	TRBJ1-3	.	TGTGCCAGCAGCGGAACAGGTTTTCTTGGAAACACCATATATTTT	CASSGTGFLGNTIYF
once	TRBV7-2	TRBJ2-5	TRBD2	TGTGCCAGCAGCTTACGACTAGCGGGAGGGAGGGAGACCCAGTACTTC	CASSLRLAGGRETQYF
.	TRBV11-2	TRBJ1-3	TRBD1	TGTGCCAGCAGCTTAGAGCTACGGACAGGGGTTGGAAACACCATATATTTT	CASSLELRTGVGNTIYF
.	TRBV4-1	TRBJ2-7	TRBD2	TGCGCCAGCAGCCAAGATCGCCTAGCGGGACAATATGAGCAGTACTTC	CASSQDRLAGQYEQYF
.	TRBV2	TRBJ2-7	TRBD2	TGTGCCAGCAGTGAGACTAGCGTCACTTACGAGCAGTACTTC	CASSETSVTYEQYF
.	TRBV7-9	TRBJ2-7	TRBD1	TGTGCCAGTGTACTTATTGGGACAGGTCGCAACGAGCAGTACTTC	CASVLIGTGRNEQYF
.	TRBV5-8	TRBJ2-7	.	TGTGCCAGCAGCCCGGGGTACGAGCAGTACTTC	CASSPGYEQYF
.	TRBV11-3	TRBJ2-7	TRBD1	TGTGCCAGCAGCTTATCCGACAGGGACGAGCAGTACTTC	CASSLSDRDEQYF
.	TRBV6-5	TRBJ2-1	.	TGTGCCAGCAGTTACGAGCATCTGTTCTTC	CASSYEHLFF
.	TRBV11-3	TRBJ1-5	.	TGTGCCAGCAGCTTAGCGTCAGGGGCAGGGGTGGGCAATCAGCCCCAGCATTTT	CASSLASGAGVGNQPQHF
.	TRBV9	TRBJ2-1	.	TGTGCCAGCAGCGTAGCTGCGGTACCCTACAATGAGCAGTTCTTC	CASSVAAVPYNEQFF
.	TRBV5-6	TRBJ1-2	.	TGTGCCAGCAGCTTGAGGGGAAGAGGTGGCTACACCTTC	CASSLRGRGGYTF